This T cell receptor beta chain was captured in a study of cytotoxic CD8 clonotypes in ibrutinib-treated CLL. Target depth was 1 in 200,000 to 1 in 1 million T cells, about 10x per clonotype. Repertoires were generated with immunoSEQ multiplex PCR, while TCRdb's copy carries only in-frame clones and drops some. The data contain around 130,000 clones, about 85% of them singletons. Germline lookup yields CDR1 SGHKS and CDR2 YYEKEE (reference sequence). This CDR3 region has 19 residues. J lost 2 bases, V lost 1 base, and 14 bases had no gene match. With respect to this clone: Its cognate antigen is unknown.

Findings and caveats of the study: Under treatment, the uncommon public clonotypes either contracted or remained stable.

This TCR was sampled from a human donor with chronic lymphocytic leukemia. This chain links TRBV5-5 with TRBJ2-7; 11 bases map to TRBD1. Specimen: PBMCs, collected after 24 months of ibrutinib treatment. CDR3 coding DNA: TGTGCCAGCAGCTTGCTGCCGGGACAGGGGGTTTCTCCTACCTACGAGCAGTACTTC. Its protein product is CASSLLPGQGVSPTYEQYF.